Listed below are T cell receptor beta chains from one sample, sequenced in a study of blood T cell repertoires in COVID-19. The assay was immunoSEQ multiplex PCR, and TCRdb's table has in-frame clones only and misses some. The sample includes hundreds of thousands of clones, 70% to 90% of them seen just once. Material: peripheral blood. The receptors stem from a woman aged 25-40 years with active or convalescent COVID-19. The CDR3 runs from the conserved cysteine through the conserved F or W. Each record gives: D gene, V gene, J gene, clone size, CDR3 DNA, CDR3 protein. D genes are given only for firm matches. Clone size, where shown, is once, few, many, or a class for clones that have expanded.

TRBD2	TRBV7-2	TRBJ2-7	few	TGTGCCAGCAGACGCCATAGCGGGGGGCACTTGTACGAGCAGTACTTC	CASRRHSGGHLYEQYF
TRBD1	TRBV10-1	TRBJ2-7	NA	TGCGCCAGCGGTGACAGGGGGAGATACGAGCAGTACTTC	CASGDRGRYEQYF
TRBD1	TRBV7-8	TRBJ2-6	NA	TGTGCCAGCAGCTCGGACAGGATAAACCTACTCTCTGGGGCCAACGTCCTGACTTTC	CASSSDRINLLSGANVLTF
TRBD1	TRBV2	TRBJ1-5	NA	TGTGCCAGCAGCCGACAGGGGAATCAGCCCCAGCATTTT	CASSRQGNQPQHF
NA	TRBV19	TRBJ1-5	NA	TGTGCCAGTAGTACCCGGGCGGGCATTTCCAATCAGCCCCAGCATTTT	CASSTRAGISNQPQHF
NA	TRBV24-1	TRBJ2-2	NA	TGTGCCACCAGTAGCCTCGCGAACACCGGGGAGCTGTTTTTT	CATSSLANTGELFF
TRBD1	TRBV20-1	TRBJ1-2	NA	TGCAGTGCTAGTGACGGACAGGGATTTTATGGCTACACCTTC	CSASDGQGFYGYTF
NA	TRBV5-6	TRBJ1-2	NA	TGTGCCAGCAGCCCGGGTCGTAACTATGGCTACACCTTC	CASSPGRNYGYTF
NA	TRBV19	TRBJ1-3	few	TGTGCCAGTGAAGACAGGAGCTCTGGAAACACCATATATTTT	CASEDRSSGNTIYF
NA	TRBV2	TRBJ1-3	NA	TGTGCCAGCAGTGAAGGGGGGGTAAACTCTGGAAACACCATATATTTT	CASSEGGVNSGNTIYF